Below, 24 T cell receptor beta chains from the same sample are listed, as sequenced in a study of blood T cell repertoires in COVID-19. The method was immunoSEQ multiplex PCR; TCRdb's version includes in-frame clones alone and lacks a portion of them. The sample holds approximately 200,000 clones, approximately 86% seen once. Material for sequencing was peripheral blood. The receptors derive from a man aged 25-45 years with acute or convalescent COVID-19.

This clone was detected only once. The chain combines TRBV18 with TRBJ2-1; 8 nucleotides match TRBD2. Germline loops: CDR1 KGHSH, CDR2 LQKENI. The CDR3 spans 15 residues. The ends lost 2 bases at V and 2 bases at J; junction bases unmatched: 2. The CDR3 DNA sequence: TGTGCCAGCTCACCAGGACTAGCAACCTACAATGAGCAGTTCTTC. Its translation is CASSPGLATYNEQFF.

J is TRBJ1-2 and V is TRBV28; maybe TRBD1 (6 bases). V gave up 6 bases and J gave up 8 bases, with 16 bases separating them. The CDR3 has 13 residues. CDR1 and CDR2 (germline): MDHEN, SYDVKM. CDR3 sequence (DNA): TGTGCCAGCAGCCGTTCAGGGGCGCGCGGCTACACCTTC. It translates to CASSRSGARGYTF.

The V gene is TRBV2, the J gene TRBJ1-3, with 10 positions matching TRBD1. This CDR3 is built from 15 residues. Trimming took 9 bases from V and 0 from J; bases not matched to a gene: 5. The germline V gene encodes CDR1 SNHLY and CDR2 FYNNEI. CDR3 nucleotides: TGTGCCAGTGGACAGGGGGTGCCCTCTGGAAACACCATATATTTT. Translation gives CASGQGVPSGNTIYF.

V usage is TRBV27 and J usage is TRBJ1-2; D is ambiguous. Germline lookup yields CDR1 MNHEY and CDR2 SMNVEV (reference sequence). V lost 7 bases, J lost 8 bases, and 23 bases lay in between. CDR3 length: 15 amino acids. The CDR3 nucleotides read TGTGCCAGCACCTCCTATACCCATCAGCCGGGAGGCTACACCTTC. Its protein is CASTSYTHQPGGYTF.

This chain uses TRBV27 with TRBJ1-5; a possible D gene is TRBD1 (5 bases). The V end was cut by 6 bases, the J end by 0 bases, with 18 bases between. The CDR3 is made up of 17 amino acids. CDR1 and CDR2 (germline): MNHEY, SMNVEV (reference sequence). The CDR3 loop is CASRSLTQGVSNQPQHF. CDR3 nucleotides: TGTGCCAGCAGATCACTAACCCAAGGGGTTAGCAATCAGCCCCAGCATTTT.

The chain carries TRBV19 and TRBJ2-1; the match to TRBD2 covers 10 bases. Germline V gives CDR1 LNHDA, CDR2 SQIVND (reference sequence). J gave up 4 bases and V 8 bases, and 5 bases lay outside the gene matches. The CDR3 is made up of 14 amino acids. The CDR3 DNA is TGTGCCAGTTCCGGGACTAGCGCTTACAATGAGCAGTTCTTC. This encodes CASSGTSAYNEQFF.

This sequence joins TRBV9 and TRBJ1-6, with 7 bases matching TRBD1. V trimming: 3 bases; J trimming: 4 bases; junction bases outside the gene matches: 7. Germline-derived CDR1 and CDR2 are SGDLS and YYNGEE. There are 16 residues in the CDR3. The CDR3 DNA is TGTGCCAGCAGCGCCCAACAGGGGCTATATAATTCACCCCTCCACTTT. This encodes CASSAQQGLYNSPLHF.

This chain links TRBV5-4 with TRBJ2-5; tentatively, D is TRBD2 (6 bases). Trimming shortened V by 6 bases and J by 5 bases, and 17 bases separated the two germline ends. The CDR3 contains 14 residues. Germline V gene sequence: CDR1 SGHNT, CDR2 YYREEE (reference sequence). CDR3 protein: CASNRDHGGETQYF. The CDR3 DNA reads TGTGCCAGCAACCGGGACCATGGGGGGGAGACCCAGTACTTC.

The V and J genes are TRBV6-6 and TRBJ2-3; 8 bases map to TRBD1. Germline V gene lookup returns CDR1 MNHNY and CDR2 SVGAGI (reference sequence). The CDR3 runs 16 residues. After removal of 6 bases from V and 2 bases from J, the junction contained 10 bases not matched to a gene. CDR3 bases: TGTGCCAGCAGGTTCATCGGGACAGGAGACACAGATACGCAGTATTTT. Encoded protein: CASRFIGTGDTDTQYF.

About this clone itself: At one end the junction does not follow the germline gene, possibly because of a read error. The chain has TRBV30 and TRBJ2-3; 9 nucleotides agree with TRBD2. CDR1 is GTSNPN, CDR2 SVGIG, per germline (reference sequence). This CDR3 spans 15 amino acids. CDR3 DNA: TGTGCCTGGAGTGTAAGTAGCGGGAGCACGGATACGCAGTATTTT. This sequence encodes CAWSVSSGSTDTQYF.

This sequence joins TRBV28 and TRBJ2-4, with D unresolved. CDR1 is MDHEN, CDR2 SYDVKM, per germline. Trimming took 6 bases from V and 0 from J, leaving 12 bases between them. The CDR3 is made up of 15 amino acids. CDR3 nucleotides: TGTGCCAGCAGCCGCCTATTACTAGCCAAAAACATTCAGTACTTC. Residues: CASSRLLLAKNIQYF.

This clone was counted only a few times. The chain has TRBV5-4 and TRBJ2-2, with D tentatively TRBD1 (6 bases). CDR3 length: 15 residues. CDR1 and CDR2 (germline): SGHNT, YYREEE (reference sequence). Trimming took 4 bases from V and 5 from J, leaving 15 bases between them. CDR3 sequence reads: CASSRGNWGTGELFF. In DNA form, the CDR3 reads TGTGCCAGCAGCAGGGGGAATTGGGGTACCGGGGAGCTGTTTTTT.

The gene calls are TRBV11-1 and TRBJ2-5; 10 bases line up with TRBD2. The CDR3 is 14 residues long. J gave up 5 bases and V 0 bases, and 0 bases lay outside the gene matches. Germline V gene data show CDR1 as SGHAT and CDR2 as FQDESV (reference sequence). CDR3 nucleotide sequence: TGTGCCAGCAGCTTAGCAGCGGGAGGGGAGACCCAGTACTTC. Amino acids: CASSLAAGGETQYF.

The chain joins TRBV14 to TRBJ2-7; TRBD2 matches 13 bases. Trimming cost V 3 bases and J 9 bases; bases outside gene matches: 11. Germline V gene sequence: CDR1 SGHDN, CDR2 FVKESK. The CDR3 is 16 residues long. CDR3 DNA: TGTGCCAGCAGCCATAGGACTAGCGGGAGTGGAGTGTGGCAGTACTTC. It codes for CASSHRTSGSGVWQYF.

This clone was counted a single time. V usage is TRBV9 and J usage is TRBJ2-7; TRBD2 aligns across 7 bases. J lost 2 bases, V lost 0 bases, and 5 bases had no gene match. The CDR3 is 15 residues long. CDR1 SGDLS and CDR2 YYNGEE come from the germline V gene. The chain's CDR3 is CASSVGGRDTYEQYF. The CDR3 nucleotides read TGTGCCAGCAGCGTAGGGGGGAGGGATACCTACGAGCAGTACTTC.

The chain employs TRBV6-5 and TRBJ2-3; TRBD2 is a possible D gene (5 bases). The CDR3 runs to 16 residues. Trimming took 2 bases from V and 0 from J, leaving 12 bases between them. The germline V gene has CDR1 MNHEY and CDR2 SVGAGI. DNA for the CDR3: TGTGCCAGCAGTTACCTAAGGCTAGCTAGCACAGATACGCAGTATTTT. Its protein is CASSYLRLASTDTQYF.

The rearrangement uses TRBV6-1 and TRBJ2-7; D is uncertain. The CDR3 is 17 residues long. CDR1 MNHNS and CDR2 SASEGT come from the germline V gene. The ends were cut back, 1 base at V and 2 bases at J, with 18 bases in the middle. The CDR3 here is CASSEGLWQTRTYEQYF. In DNA form, the CDR3 reads TGTGCCAGCAGTGAAGGTTTATGGCAGACAAGAACCTACGAGCAGTACTTC.

This chain links TRBV5-1 with TRBJ2-2; 8 positions agree with TRBD2. Germline V CDR1 and CDR2: SGHRS, YFSETQ. V gave up 4 bases and J gave up 5 bases; unmatched junction bases: 7. CDR3 length equals 15 residues. The CDR3 reads CASSVTSGKTGELFF. In DNA, the CDR3 is TGCGCCAGCAGCGTAACTAGCGGAAAAACCGGGGAGCTGTTTTTT.

The chain joins TRBV6-1 to TRBJ2-1; 7 nucleotides agree with TRBD1. The CDR3 is 14 residues long. Germline loops: CDR1 MNHNS, CDR2 SASEGT. V lost 3 bases, J lost 5 bases, and 4 bases stayed unmatched. The CDR3 is CASSDRDRNNEQFF. Here the CDR3 DNA reads TGTGCCAGCAGTGACCGGGACAGAAACAATGAGCAGTTCTTC.

V gene TRBV15 combines with J gene TRBJ1-6, with 9 bases lining up with TRBD1. J gave up 7 bases and V 5 bases, and 15 bases lay outside the gene matches. This CDR3 has 18 residues. From germline, CDR1 is LNHNV and CDR2 YYDKDF (reference sequence). CDR3 sequence: CATSLRGGQGLLNSPLHF. The CDR3 DNA follows: TGTGCCACCAGCCTCCGAGGGGGACAGGGTCTTTTGAATTCACCCCTCCACTTT.

The V and J genes are TRBV7-9 and TRBJ2-7; D call uncertain. The CDR3 length is 14 residues. The V and J ends lost 0 bases and 0 bases respectively, with 6 bases between them. Germline CDR1 reads SEHNR; CDR2 reads FQNEAQ (reference sequence). The CDR3 loop reads CASSLAESSYEQYF. For the CDR3, the DNA is TGTGCCAGCAGCTTAGCAGAGTCCTCCTACGAGCAGTACTTC.

V gene TRBV2 combines with J gene TRBJ2-3, with 12 bases that match TRBD2. The CDR3 extends over 16 amino acids. CDR1 is SNHLY and CDR2 is FYNNEI in the germline V gene. The ends lost 6 bases at V and 4 bases at J; junction bases unmatched: 8. Here the CDR3 reads CASRRTLAGGADTQYF. Here the CDR3 DNA reads TGTGCCAGCAGAAGGACACTAGCGGGGGGCGCAGATACGCAGTATTTT.

V and J are TRBV28 and TRBJ1-2, with TRBD1 as a possible D gene (6 bases). Germline CDR1 MDHEN, CDR2 SYDVKM. Trimming took off 7 bases at V and 0 bases at J, with 12 bases between the two ends. CDR3 length: 14 residues. CDR3 amino acids: CASIRGGTNYGYTF. DNA of the CDR3: TGTGCCAGCATCAGGGGAGGGACTAACTATGGCTACACCTTC.

The chain recombines TRBV4-1 with TRBJ1-5; 8 nucleotides align to TRBD1. Germline V CDR1 and CDR2: MGHRA, YSYEKL. J lost 7 bases, V lost 2 bases, and 10 bases had no gene match. The CDR3 spans 16 residues. Here the CDR3 reads CASSQSGQVLGQPQHF. The CDR3 nucleotides are TGCGCCAGCAGCCAATCGGGACAGGTTCTGGGACAGCCCCAGCATTTT.